The present T cell receptor beta chain was sequenced within a study of cytomegalovirus exposure and HLA in healthy donors. The study, taken as a whole, reports: As immune exposure information, only CMV serostatus was available.

CDR3 length: 16 residues. V lost 0 bases to trimming and J lost 4 bases, with 14 bases between them. The germline CDR1 and CDR2 sequences are WNHNN and SYGVQD (reference sequence). A note on this clone: Its antigen is unknown.

With 60 Vbeta and 13 Jbeta primers, the PCR was carried out. Assay used: immunoSEQ multiplex PCR; TCRdb lists only in-frame clones, some missing. The sample includes under 150,000 clones, 75% to 85% seen only once; the top ten take roughly 3%. The chain couples TRBV10-1 to TRBJ2-3, with D possibly TRBD2 on 5 matching bases. The receptor's source is a male donor in good health and CMV-seronegative. Sequences were obtained from PBMCs. CDR3 sequence reads: CASSESTAGRADTQYF. DNA for the CDR3: TGCGCCAGCAGTGAGTCAACGGCGGGTCGGGCAGATACGCAGTATTTT.